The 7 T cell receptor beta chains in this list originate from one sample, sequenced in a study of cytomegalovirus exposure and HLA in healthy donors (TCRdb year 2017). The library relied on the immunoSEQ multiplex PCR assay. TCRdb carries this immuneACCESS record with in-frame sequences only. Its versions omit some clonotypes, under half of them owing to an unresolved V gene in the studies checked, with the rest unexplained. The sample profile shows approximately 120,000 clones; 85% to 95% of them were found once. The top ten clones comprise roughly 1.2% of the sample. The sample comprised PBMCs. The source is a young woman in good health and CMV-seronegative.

The CDR3 DNA is TGTGCTAGTGGTCCGGACAGCCAAGAGACCCAGTACTTC. Protein product: CASGPDSQETQYF. The J gene is TRBJ2-5, the V gene TRBV12-5, with D maybe TRBD1 (6 bases). The CDR3 has 13 amino acids. Trimming cost V 5 bases and J 1 base, with 8 bases left between them. CDR1 and CDR2 (germline): LGHNT, FRNRAP.

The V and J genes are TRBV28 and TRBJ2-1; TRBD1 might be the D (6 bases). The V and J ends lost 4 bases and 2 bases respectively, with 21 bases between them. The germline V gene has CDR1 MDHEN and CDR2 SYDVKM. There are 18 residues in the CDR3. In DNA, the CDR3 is TGTGCCAGCAGTTCCGATAAGGGAGCAGGGGCGACCTACAATGAGCAGTTCTTC. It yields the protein CASSSDKGAGATYNEQFF.

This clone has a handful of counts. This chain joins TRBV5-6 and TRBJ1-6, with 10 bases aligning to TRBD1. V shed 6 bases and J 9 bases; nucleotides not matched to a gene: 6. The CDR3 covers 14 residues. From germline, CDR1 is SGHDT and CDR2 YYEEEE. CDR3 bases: TGTGCCAGCACTTTGGGGACAGGGGTTTCACCCCTCCACTTT. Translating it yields CASTLGTGVSPLHF.

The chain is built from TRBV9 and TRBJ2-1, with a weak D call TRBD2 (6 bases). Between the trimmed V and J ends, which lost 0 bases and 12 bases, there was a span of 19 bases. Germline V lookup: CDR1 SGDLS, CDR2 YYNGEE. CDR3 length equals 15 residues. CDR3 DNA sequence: TGTGCCAGCAGCGTAGGGGACTTAGGAGGAGCGGGGCAGTTCTTC. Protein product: CASSVGDLGGAGQFF.

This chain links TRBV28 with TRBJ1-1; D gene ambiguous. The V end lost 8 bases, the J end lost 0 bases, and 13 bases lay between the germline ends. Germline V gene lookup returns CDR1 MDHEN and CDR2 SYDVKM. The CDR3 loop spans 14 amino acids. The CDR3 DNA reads TGTGCCAGCCGCAGGAATGGGCTGAACACTGAAGCTTTCTTT. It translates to CASRRNGLNTEAFF.

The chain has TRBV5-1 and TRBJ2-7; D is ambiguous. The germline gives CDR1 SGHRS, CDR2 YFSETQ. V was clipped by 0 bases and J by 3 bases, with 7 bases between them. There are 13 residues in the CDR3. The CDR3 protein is CASSLDNYYEQYF. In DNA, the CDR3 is TGCGCCAGCAGCTTGGATAACTACTACGAGCAGTACTTC.

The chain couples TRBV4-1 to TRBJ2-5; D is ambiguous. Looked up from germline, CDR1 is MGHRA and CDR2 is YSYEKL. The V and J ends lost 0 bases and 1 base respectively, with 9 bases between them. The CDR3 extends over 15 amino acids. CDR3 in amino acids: CASSQDPPGQETQYF. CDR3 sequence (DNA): TGCGCCAGCAGCCAAGATCCCCCCGGCCAAGAGACCCAGTACTTC.